These T cell receptor beta chains were read from a single sample in a study of cytomegalovirus exposure and HLA in healthy donors. Some clones are missing from TCRdb's copy, which holds only in-frame ones; the method was immunoSEQ multiplex PCR. The repertoire holds under 150,000 clones, with 73% as singletons. Sequenced material: PBMCs. All receptors derive from a human donor in good health. Both conserved end residues are part of each CDR3. The D gene is left open where the match is weak. Rows may omit the clone size; those that give it use once, few, many or a size class.

abundance	j_gene	d_gene	len	v_gene	CDR3nt	CDR3aa
-	TRBJ2-5	TRBD2	15	TRBV7-7	TGTGCTAGCAGCTCAATAGGCTCTAGCGGTGAGACCCAGTACTTC	CASSSIGSSGETQYF
-	TRBJ2-5	-	14	TRBV6-1	TGTGCCAGCACCCAAAACGGTCGGCAAGAGACCCAGTACTTC	CASTQNGRQETQYF
-	TRBJ2-1	TRBD2	16	TRBV5-4	TGTGCCAGCAGCTTGTTGGGACTAGCGGGATACAATGAGCAGTTCTTC	CASSLLGLAGYNEQFF
-	TRBJ2-1	-	15	TRBV5-1	TGCGCCAGCAGCGTCGAGAATTGGCGGGACAATGAGCAGTTCTTC	CASSVENWRDNEQFF
-	TRBJ2-3	-	15	TRBV6-5	TGTGCCAGCAGTTACCCCGGGGATCGGGCCGATACGCAGTATTTT	CASSYPGDRADTQYF
-	TRBJ2-3	TRBD1	14	TRBV19	TGTGCCAGTAGTCGTCGGGGACAGGGGGATACGCAGTATTTT	CASSRRGQGDTQYF
-	TRBJ2-1	TRBD1	16	TRBV4-1	TGCGCCAGCAGTTACCCGGGACAGGGGCCCTACAATGAGCAGTTCTTC	CASSYPGQGPYNEQFF
-	TRBJ1-1	-	15	TRBV7-6	TGTGCCAGCAGCTTAGCAAAGCAGGGGATCACTGAAGCTTTCTTT	CASSLAKQGITEAFF
-	TRBJ2-7	-	13	TRBV7-9	TGTGCCAGCAGCCACTTGACAGGTTCCGAGCAGTACTTC	CASSHLTGSEQYF
few	TRBJ1-1	-	12	TRBV10-2	TGCGCCAGCAACAGGGCCGGCACTGAAGCTTTCTTT	CASNRAGTEAFF